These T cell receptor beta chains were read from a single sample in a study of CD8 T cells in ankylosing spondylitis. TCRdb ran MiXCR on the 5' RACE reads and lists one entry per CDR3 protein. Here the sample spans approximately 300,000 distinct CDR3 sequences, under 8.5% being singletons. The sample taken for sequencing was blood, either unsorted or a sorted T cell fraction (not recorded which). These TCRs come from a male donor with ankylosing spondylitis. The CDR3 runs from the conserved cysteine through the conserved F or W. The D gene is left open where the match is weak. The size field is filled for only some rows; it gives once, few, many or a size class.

cdr3_aa: CASSSDRKYEQYF
cdr3_nt: TGCGCCAGCAGCTCCGACAGAAAATACGAGCAGTACTTC
j_call: TRBJ2-7
clone_size: few
v_call: TRBV4-1
d_call: .

cdr3_aa: CAISEGAAGELFF
cdr3_nt: TGTGCCATCAGTGAGGGGGCGGCCGGGGAGCTGTTTTTT
j_call: TRBJ2-2
clone_size: many
v_call: TRBV10-3
d_call: .

cdr3_aa: CASSFRGPPPNEQFF
cdr3_nt: TGCGCCAGCAGCTTCAGGGGTCCCCCACCCAATGAGCAGTTCTTC
j_call: TRBJ2-1
clone_size: .
v_call: TRBV5-1
d_call: .

cdr3_aa: CASSQHGISRSYNEQFF
cdr3_nt: TGTGCCAGCAGTCAACACGGTATCTCCCGGTCCTACAATGAGCAGTTCTTC
j_call: TRBJ2-1
clone_size: many
v_call: TRBV28
d_call: .

cdr3_aa: CASSRGASLGYEQFF
cdr3_nt: TGTGCCAGCAGCCGGGGGGCCTCCTTGGGCTATGAGCAGTTCTTC
j_call: TRBJ2-1
clone_size: .
v_call: TRBV14
d_call: .

cdr3_aa: CASSRTGGGGYEQYF
cdr3_nt: TGTGCCAGCAGTCGAACGGGTGGGGGAGGCTACGAGCAGTACTTC
j_call: TRBJ2-7
clone_size: .
v_call: TRBV6-1
d_call: .

cdr3_aa: CASSPPGQGLETQYF
cdr3_nt: TGTGCCAGCAGCCCCCCGGGACAGGGTTTGGAGACCCAGTACTTC
j_call: TRBJ2-5
clone_size: few
v_call: TRBV7-9
d_call: TRBD1

cdr3_aa: CASSQEFLAVAYNEQFF
cdr3_nt: TGCGCCAGCAGCCAAGAATTCCTAGCGGTAGCCTACAATGAGCAGTTCTTC
j_call: TRBJ2-1
clone_size: .
v_call: TRBV4-1
d_call: TRBD2

cdr3_aa: CASSQPRDRDYNEQFF
cdr3_nt: TGTGCCAGCAGCCAACCTCGGGACAGGGATTACAATGAGCAGTTCTTC
j_call: TRBJ2-1
clone_size: many
v_call: TRBV14
d_call: TRBD1

cdr3_aa: CSARDVTTGYNEQFF
cdr3_nt: TGCAGTGCTAGAGATGTGACTACCGGCTACAATGAGCAGTTCTTC
j_call: TRBJ2-1
clone_size: few
v_call: TRBV20-1
d_call: .

cdr3_aa: CSVEVGASGNTIYF
cdr3_nt: TGCAGCGTTGAGGTCGGGGCCTCTGGAAACACCATATATTTT
j_call: TRBJ1-3
clone_size: many
v_call: TRBV29-1
d_call: .

cdr3_aa: CASSLGISGIQYF
cdr3_nt: TGTGCCAGCAGTCTGGGGATTAGCGGCATTCAGTACTTC
j_call: TRBJ2-4
clone_size: .
v_call: TRBV12-3/TRBV12-4
d_call: .

cdr3_aa: CATGQPTGELFF
cdr3_nt: TGTGCCACGGGACAGCCGACCGGGGAGCTGTTTTTT
j_call: TRBJ2-2
clone_size: few
v_call: TRBV9
d_call: TRBD1

cdr3_aa: CASSPTGTSGSYSYNEQFF
cdr3_nt: TGTGCCAGCAGCCCGACCGGGACTAGCGGGAGTTATTCCTACAATGAGCAGTTCTTC
j_call: TRBJ2-1
clone_size: few
v_call: TRBV4-2
d_call: TRBD2

cdr3_aa: CASSHQGVNSPLHF
cdr3_nt: TGCGCCAGCAGCCATCAGGGCGTTAATTCACCCCTCCACTTT
j_call: TRBJ1-6
clone_size: few
v_call: TRBV4-1
d_call: .

cdr3_aa: CSAKDSYEQYF
cdr3_nt: TGCAGCGCTAAGGACAGCTACGAGCAGTACTTC
j_call: TRBJ2-7
clone_size: few
v_call: TRBV29-1
d_call: .

cdr3_aa: CASSKDRYNEQFF
cdr3_nt: TGCGCCAGCAGCAAAGACAGATACAATGAGCAGTTCTTC
j_call: TRBJ2-1
clone_size: .
v_call: TRBV5-1
d_call: .

cdr3_aa: CASSVPRTSGNYEQYF
cdr3_nt: TGTGCCAGCAGCGTACCTCGGACTAGCGGAAACTACGAGCAGTACTTC
j_call: TRBJ2-7
clone_size: .
v_call: TRBV7-2
d_call: TRBD2

cdr3_aa: CSVELSGRYNEQFF
cdr3_nt: TGCAGCGTTGAGCTTAGCGGGCGTTACAATGAGCAGTTCTTC
j_call: TRBJ2-1
clone_size: many
v_call: TRBV29-1
d_call: TRBD2

cdr3_aa: CASSLGSSAYNEQFF
cdr3_nt: TGTGCCAGCAGCTTAGGGAGTAGCGCCTATAATGAGCAGTTCTTC
j_call: TRBJ2-1
clone_size: .
v_call: TRBV7-8
d_call: .

cdr3_aa: CSVEEGREQFF
cdr3_nt: TGCAGCGTTGAAGAGGGGAGGGAGCAGTTCTTC
j_call: TRBJ2-1
clone_size: many
v_call: TRBV29-1
d_call: .

cdr3_aa: CSARGTSFVNEQFF
cdr3_nt: TGCAGTGCTAGAGGGACTAGCTTTGTCAATGAGCAGTTCTTC
j_call: TRBJ2-1
clone_size: .
v_call: TRBV20-1
d_call: TRBD2

cdr3_aa: CASRGSRDSPNYEQYF
cdr3_nt: TGTGCCAGCAGAGGGAGCCGGGACAGCCCCAACTACGAGCAGTACTTC
j_call: TRBJ2-7
clone_size: .
v_call: TRBV28
d_call: TRBD1

cdr3_aa: CASSGYMGSGYTF
cdr3_nt: TGTGCCAGCAGCGGTTACATGGGGTCCGGTTACACCTTC
j_call: TRBJ1-2
clone_size: few
v_call: TRBV9
d_call: .

cdr3_aa: CASNSAARTEAFF
cdr3_nt: TGTGCCAGCAACAGTGCCGCACGCACTGAAGCTTTCTTT
j_call: TRBJ1-1
clone_size: few
v_call: TRBV12-3/TRBV12-4
d_call: .

cdr3_aa: CASTLGSPQTGEETQYF
cdr3_nt: TGTGCCAGCACGTTGGGGTCCCCCCAGACAGGGGAAGAGACCCAGTACTTC
j_call: TRBJ2-5
clone_size: few
v_call: TRBV21-1
d_call: .

cdr3_aa: CSVDRGHGGELFF
cdr3_nt: TGCAGCGTGGACAGGGGGCATGGCGGGGAGCTGTTTTTT
j_call: TRBJ2-2
clone_size: many
v_call: TRBV29-1
d_call: TRBD1

cdr3_aa: CATSRGGGAGGSPLHF
cdr3_nt: TGTGCCACCAGCAGAGGGGGAGGAGCAGGGGGTTCACCCCTCCACTTT
j_call: TRBJ1-6
clone_size: .
v_call: TRBV15
d_call: TRBD1

cdr3_aa: CASSNASSEGVSGELFF
cdr3_nt: TGTGCCAGCAGCAACGCCTCTAGCGAAGGGGTGTCCGGGGAGCTGTTTTTT
j_call: TRBJ2-2
clone_size: .
v_call: TRBV21-1
d_call: .

cdr3_aa: CASSILSSYEQYF
cdr3_nt: TGTGCCAGCAGTATCTTGAGCTCCTACGAGCAGTACTTC
j_call: TRBJ2-7
clone_size: .
v_call: TRBV6-2/TRBV6-3
d_call: .

cdr3_aa: CASSLPSELRTYTDTQYF
cdr3_nt: TGTGCCAGCAGTTTACCCTCTGAGTTGAGGACTTACACAGATACGCAGTATTTT
j_call: TRBJ2-3
clone_size: .
v_call: TRBV28
d_call: .

cdr3_aa: CASSSALGVDTGELFF
cdr3_nt: TGCGCCAGCAGCTCGGCGTTAGGGGTCGACACCGGGGAGCTGTTTTTT
j_call: TRBJ2-2
clone_size: many
v_call: TRBV5-1
d_call: .

cdr3_aa: CASSLTGGITNEKLFF
cdr3_nt: TGTGCCAGCAGCTTGACAGGGGGGATAACTAATGAAAAACTGTTTTTT
j_call: TRBJ1-4
clone_size: many
v_call: TRBV7-2
d_call: TRBD1

cdr3_aa: CSVGGMPGGAYEQYF
cdr3_nt: TGCAGCGTTGGGGGAATGCCCGGAGGGGCTTACGAGCAGTACTTC
j_call: TRBJ2-7
clone_size: .
v_call: TRBV29-1
d_call: .

cdr3_aa: CASSFGQGGEQFF
cdr3_nt: TGCGCCAGCAGCTTTGGCCAGGGGGGTGAGCAGTTCTTC
j_call: TRBJ2-1
clone_size: few
v_call: TRBV5-1
d_call: .

cdr3_aa: CATVQTPIANYGYTF
cdr3_nt: TGTGCCACCGTCCAGACTCCCATAGCTAACTATGGCTACACCTTC
j_call: TRBJ1-2
clone_size: .
v_call: TRBV2
d_call: .